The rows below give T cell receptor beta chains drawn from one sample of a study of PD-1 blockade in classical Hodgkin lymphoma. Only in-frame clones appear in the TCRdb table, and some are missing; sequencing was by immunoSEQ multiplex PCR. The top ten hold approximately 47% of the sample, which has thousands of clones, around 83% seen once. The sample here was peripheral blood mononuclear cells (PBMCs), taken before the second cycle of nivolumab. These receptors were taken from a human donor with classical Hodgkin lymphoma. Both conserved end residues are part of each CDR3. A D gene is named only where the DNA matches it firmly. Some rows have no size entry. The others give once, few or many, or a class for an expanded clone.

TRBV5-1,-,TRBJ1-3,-,TGCGCCAGCAGCGGAGTCCCGGGAAACACCATATATTTT,CASSGVPGNTIYF
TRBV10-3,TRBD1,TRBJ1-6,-,TGTGCCATCAGTGAGCCCGGACAGGGAGGGCTAAGATCACCCCTCCACTTT,CAISEPGQGGLRSPLHF
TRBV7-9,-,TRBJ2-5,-,TGTGCCAGCAGCCCAAGATGGGGGGAGACCCAGTACTTC,CASSPRWGETQYF
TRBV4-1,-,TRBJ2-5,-,TGCGCCAGCAGCCAAGGTGCGGGGCGGGAGACCCAGTACTTC,CASSQGAGRETQYF
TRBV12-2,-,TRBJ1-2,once,TGTGCAAGTCGCTTAGGCCGACGGGACGGACCTATAGGCTACACCTTC,CASRLGRRDGPIGYTF
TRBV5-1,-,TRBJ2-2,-,TGCGCCAGCAATTTAGGAGGAACCGGGGAGCTGTTTTTT,CASNLGGTGELFF
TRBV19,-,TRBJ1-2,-,TGTGCCAGTAGTCCGGGACGGGGCAACTATGGCTACACCTTC,CASSPGRGNYGYTF
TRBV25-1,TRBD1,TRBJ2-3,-,TGTGCCAGCAGTGAAGGGGACAGGGACACAGATACGCAGTATTTT,CASSEGDRDTDTQYF
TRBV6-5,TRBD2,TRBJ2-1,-,TGTGCCAGCAGTCGACCGGGGGGGGTGAATGAGCAGTTCTTC,CASSRPGGVNEQFF
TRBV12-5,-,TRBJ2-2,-,TGTGCTAGTGGTCCGCGGGTTTCCGGGGAGCTGTTTTTT,CASGPRVSGELFF
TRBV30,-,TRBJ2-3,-,TGTGCCTGGGCAATATGGGGGAGCACAGATACGCAGTATTTT,CAWAIWGSTDTQYF
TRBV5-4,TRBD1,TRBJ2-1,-,TGTGCCAGCAGCCCATCCGGGACAGGGGCAAATGAGCAGTTCTTC,CASSPSGTGANEQFF
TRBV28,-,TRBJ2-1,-,TGTGCCAGCAGGGACCCCTGGGCGGTTAGCTCCTACAATGAGCAGTTCTTC,CASRDPWAVSSYNEQFF
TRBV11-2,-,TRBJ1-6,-,TGTGCCAGCAGCTTGGACGGAATTACCTATAATTCACCCCTCCACTTT,CASSLDGITYNSPLHF
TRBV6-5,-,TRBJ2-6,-,TGTGCCAGCGCAAGTTTCAACTCTGGGGCCAACGTCCTGACTTTC,CASASFNSGANVLTF
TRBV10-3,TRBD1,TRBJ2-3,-,TGTGCCATCAGCGGTACGACAGGGTTTAGGAGAGATACGCAGTATTTT,CAISGTTGFRRDTQYF
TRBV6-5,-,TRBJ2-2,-,TGTGCCAGCAGCCAGGGTCGGGGGCTGTTTTTT,CASSQGRGLFF
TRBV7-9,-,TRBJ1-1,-,TGTGCCAGCAGCTTTCCGGCCTCCACTGAAGCTTTCTTT,CASSFPASTEAFF
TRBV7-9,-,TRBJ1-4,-,TGTGCCAGCAGCGGGGGGAGATCCGAAAAACTGTTTTTT,CASSGGRSEKLFF
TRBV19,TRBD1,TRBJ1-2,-,TGTGCCAGTAGTTACGACAGGGGGGTCTATGGTGGCTACACCTTC,CASSYDRGVYGGYTF
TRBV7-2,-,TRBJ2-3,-,TGTGCCAGCAGCACGCCTCCCGGGGTAACAGATACGCAGTATTTT,CASSTPPGVTDTQYF
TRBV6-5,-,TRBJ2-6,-,TGTGCCAGCAGTTACTCATTGGGCGCTGGGGCCAACGTCCTGACTTTC,CASSYSLGAGANVLTF
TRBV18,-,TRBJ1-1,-,TGTGCCAGCTCACCAGCCGGGCCCCAGAGGAGCACTGAAGCTTTCTTT,CASSPAGPQRSTEAFF
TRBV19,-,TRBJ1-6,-,TGTGCCAGTACTCCGGGACGTTATAATTCACCCCTCCACTTT,CASTPGRYNSPLHF
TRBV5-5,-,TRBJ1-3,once,TGTGCCAGCAGCCCGTTAGCATTACGCTCTGGAAACACCATATATTTT,CASSPLALRSGNTIYF
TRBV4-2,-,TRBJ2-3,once,TGTGCCAGCAGCCACCCCCCTGGGACGCAGTATTTT,CASSHPPGTQYF
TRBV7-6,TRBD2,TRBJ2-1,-,TGTGCCAGCAGCTTAGGTGGGGGGGGTACGAAAAATGAGCAGTTCTTC,CASSLGGGGTKNEQFF
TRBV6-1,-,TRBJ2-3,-,TGTGCCAGCAGTGCCCAACTCCAGACAGATACGCAGTATTTT,CASSAQLQTDTQYF
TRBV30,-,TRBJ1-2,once,TGTGCCTGGACTGCGTTACAGGGTTTGCGTCTTAGCAGAGGCTACACCTTC,CAWTALQGLRLSRGYTF
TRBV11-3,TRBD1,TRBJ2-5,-,TGTGCCAGCAGCGTGACAGGGGGCGTTGAGACCCAGTACTTC,CASSVTGGVETQYF
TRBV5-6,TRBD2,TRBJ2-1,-,TGTGCCAGCAGCCCAGCGGGAAGGGGTCACAATGAGCAGTTCTTC,CASSPAGRGHNEQFF
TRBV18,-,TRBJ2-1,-,TGTGCCAGCTCACCAGGGAGCTCCTACAATGAGCAGTTCTTC,CASSPGSSYNEQFF
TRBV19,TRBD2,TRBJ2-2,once,TGTGCCTCTCGGCCACTAGCGGTATTCACCGGGGAGCTGTTTTTT,CASRPLAVFTGELFF
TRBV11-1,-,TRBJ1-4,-,TGTGCCAGCAGCTTCGACCGGACAGCCTCTAATGAAAAACTGTTTTTT,CASSFDRTASNEKLFF
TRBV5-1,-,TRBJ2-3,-,TGCGCCAGCAGCTTGGGACAGGTCACAGATACGCAGTATTTT,CASSLGQVTDTQYF